Each of the 24 T cell receptor beta chains below was sequenced from the same sample in a study of blood T cells in healthy people across ages. Using a J-beta primer mix together with a sample-barcoded 5' primer, a second PCR was run for roughly 6 to 12 cycles. TCRdb called the 5' RACE reads again in MiXCR, with one record for every CDR3 protein. This table holds roughly 800,000 distinct CDR3 sequences, roughly 60% found once. The sequenced sample consisted of blood. The receptors come from a man in his thirties or forties in good health.

This clonotype was observed a handful of times. V and J are TRBV20-1 and TRBJ2-1, with D maybe TRBD2 (5 bases). This CDR3 is 14 amino acids long. From germline, CDR1 is DFQATT and CDR2 SNEGSKA (reference sequence). V dropped 5 bases and J dropped 6 bases, with 17 bases sitting between them. Written as DNA, the CDR3 is TGCAGTGCTCCAGACTATCGATCTGTCAATGAGCAGTTCTTC. Protein: CSAPDYRSVNEQFF.

V gene TRBV4-1 combines with J gene TRBJ1-1, with D perhaps matching TRBD1 (5 bases). Germline lookup yields CDR1 MGHRA and CDR2 YSYEKL. V was clipped by 6 bases and J by 6 bases, with 11 bases between them. This CDR3 is built from 12 residues. The CDR3 DNA sequence: TGCGCCAGCAGTCATACGGGGGCTGAAGCTTTCTTT. This gives the protein CASSHTGAEAFF.

J is TRBJ2-1 and V is TRBV20-1; 7 nucleotides match TRBD2. Germline lookup yields CDR1 DFQATT and CDR2 SNEGSKA (reference sequence). The CDR3 contains 16 residues. The V gene end was trimmed by 0 bases and the J gene end by 4 bases; junction bases not matched to a gene: 9. This chain's CDR3 is CSARDLAGETYNEQFF. As DNA, the CDR3 is TGCAGTGCTAGAGATCTTGCGGGGGAAACTTACAATGAGCAGTTCTTC.

CDR3 in DNA: TGCAGTGCTAGAGGGGGGAAGCGGGGTATCGTCCACGAGCAGTACTTC. Translating it yields CSARGGKRGIVHEQYF. The V and J genes are TRBV20-1 and TRBJ2-7, with 7 bases aligning to TRBD2. The CDR3 is 16 residues long. The germline CDR1 and CDR2 sequences are DFQATT and SNEGSKA (reference sequence). V gave up 1 base and J gave up 5 bases; unmatched junction bases: 14.

The chain combines TRBV7-9 with TRBJ2-1; 8 bases align to TRBD2. J gave up 9 bases and V 5 bases, and 12 bases lay outside the gene matches. Germline V CDR1 and CDR2: SEHNR, FQNEAQ (reference sequence). The CDR3 sequence is 15 residues long. The CDR3 DNA is TGTGCCAGCAGCCCAACTAGCGGAGGCCTAGGTGAGCAGTTCTTC. Translation gives CASSPTSGGLGEQFF.

The genes are TRBV4-3 and TRBJ2-3; no clear D gene. The V and J ends lost 5 bases and 2 bases respectively, with 14 bases between them. The germline CDR1 and CDR2 sequences are LGHNA and YSLEER. The CDR3 sequence is 15 residues long. The CDR3 sequence: CASSKQGGSTDTQYF. DNA of the CDR3: TGCGCCAGCAGCAAGCAAGGCGGATCCACAGATACGCAGTATTTT.

The rearrangement uses TRBV6-1 and TRBJ2-5; 8 bases are a match to TRBD1. This CDR3 region has 15 residues. V was pared by 6 bases and J by 5 bases, with 11 bases of the junction left unmatched. Germline V gene lookup returns CDR1 MNHNS and CDR2 SASEGT. The chain's CDR3 is CASRPLDRVRETQYF. Here the CDR3 DNA reads TGTGCCAGCAGACCCTTGGACAGGGTTCGGGAGACCCAGTACTTC.

This clonotype was detected only once. The chain employs TRBV20-1 and TRBJ1-1; D is undetermined. CDR1 and CDR2 (germline): DFQATT, SNEGSKA (reference sequence). This CDR3 is built from 11 residues. Deletions cut 6 bases from V and 6 bases from J, with 11 bases between. CDR3 region: CSASNVAEAFF. The CDR3 region has the DNA TGCAGTGCATCAAACGTCGCTGAAGCTTTCTTT.

The chain links TRBV9 to TRBJ2-1; either TRBD1 or TRBD2 may fit D (5 bases each). The CDR3 runs to 12 residues. Between the trimmed V and J ends, which lost 0 bases and 10 bases, there was a span of 8 bases. Germline V gives CDR1 SGDLS, CDR2 YYNGEE. CDR3 sequence: CASSVVWGEQFF. The CDR3 region has the DNA TGTGCCAGCAGCGTAGTTTGGGGGGAGCAGTTCTTC.

The rearrangement joins TRBV7-2 to TRBJ2-5; 11 bases align to TRBD2. Germline lookup yields CDR1 SGHTA and CDR2 FQGNSA. The CDR3 is made up of 16 amino acids. Losses at the gene ends were 3 bases for V and 2 bases for J; bases not matched to a gene: 5. CDR3 in DNA: TGTGCCAGCAGCTTCTTGGGACTAGCGGTTCAAGAGACCCAGTACTTC. Translating it yields CASSFLGLAVQETQYF.

The chain uses TRBV3-1 and TRBJ1-2; D gene unclear. Germline V lookup: CDR1 LGHDT, CDR2 YNNKEL (reference sequence). The V end lost 1 base, the J end lost 7 bases, and 10 bases lay between the germline ends. This CDR3 has 13 residues. CDR3 DNA sequence: TGTGCCAGCAGCCAAGGAGTGTGCGGTGGCTACACCTTC. Translating gives CASSQGVCGGYTF.

The gene calls are TRBV7-2 and TRBJ2-5; 9 bases fit TRBD2. CDR3 length: 15 residues. V shed 5 bases, J shed 11 bases, and the junction held 15 bases outside the gene matches. Germline values: CDR1 SGHTA, CDR2 FQGNSA. The CDR3 bases are TGTGCCAGCAGCACTGCACATAGCGGGAGTCATGAGCAGTACTTC. This sequence encodes CASSTAHSGSHEQYF.

This clonotype has more than one count but fewer than ten. The chain carries TRBV20-1 and TRBJ2-1; 7 nucleotides align to TRBD2. CDR3 size: 16 residues. The germline CDR1 and CDR2 sequences are DFQATT and SNEGSKA (reference sequence). V lost 0 bases to trimming and J lost 10 bases; unmatched junction nucleotides: 15. CDR3 DNA sequence: TGCAGTGCTAGAGATCTGGTGGGCGCGGCGGGAGACGAGCAGTTCTTC. Encoded protein: CSARDLVGAAGDEQFF.

The rearrangement joins TRBV20-1 to TRBJ1-3; D ambiguous. Trimming stripped 2 bases from V and 5 bases from J, with 7 bases between. CDR3 length: 12 amino acids. Germline CDR1 reads DFQATT; CDR2 reads SNEGSKA (reference sequence). The CDR3 loop reads CSARPGRNTIYF. CDR3 sequence (DNA): TGCAGTGCTAGACCCGGGCGAAACACCATATATTTT.

The rearrangement uses TRBV28 and TRBJ2-7; 9 bases align to TRBD2. V lost 4 bases and J lost 2; bases outside the gene matches: 9. The length of the CDR3 is 16 residues. Germline CDR1 reads MDHEN; CDR2 reads SYDVKM. The CDR3 loop is CASSSLSGSGTYEQYF. CDR3 in DNA: TGTGCCAGCAGTTCGCTTAGCGGGAGTGGAACCTACGAGCAGTACTTC.

Only a few counts were recorded for this clonotype. V usage is TRBV6-2 or TRBV6-3 and J usage is TRBJ2-1; D could derive from TRBD1 or TRBD2 (5 bases each). Germline lookup yields CDR1 MNHEY and CDR2 SVGEGT. Deletions cut 5 bases from V and 3 bases from J, with 8 bases between. The CDR3 spans 13 residues. Here the CDR3 reads CASSRDLYNEQFF. CDR3 bases: TGTGCCAGCAGTAGGGACCTCTACAATGAGCAGTTCTTC.

In this sample, this clonotype turned up a few times. The CDR3 DNA reads TGCGCCAGCAGCCAAGTCGGGGAGAATGAGCAGTACTTC. Its translation: CASSQVGENEQYF. The genes are TRBV4-1 and TRBJ2-7, with a possible D match to TRBD2 (5 bases). The CDR3 is made up of 13 amino acids. Trimming pared 1 base from V and 7 bases from J, leaving 11 bases between. Germline V gene data show CDR1 as MGHRA and CDR2 as YSYEKL.

The rearrangement uses TRBV12-3 or TRBV12-4 and TRBJ2-4; 9 bases match TRBD2. J gave up 1 base and V 8 bases, and 6 bases lay outside the gene matches. This CDR3 has 15 residues. DNA of the CDR3: TGTGCCAGCGGTAGCGGGGGAGCGGCCAAAAACATTCAGTACTTC. Its protein product is CASGSGGAAKNIQYF.

The J gene is TRBJ2-5, the V gene TRBV27; D is unresolved. V was pared by 5 bases and J by 4 bases, with 8 bases between. The CDR3 loop spans 12 amino acids. The V gene's germline CDR1 is MNHEY and CDR2 SMNVEV (reference sequence). CDR3 sequence reads: CASSPKTETQYF. The CDR3 nucleotides are TGTGCCAGCAGTCCCAAAACAGAGACCCAGTACTTC.

CDR3 region: CASSQDRGGGQGYEQYF. The CDR3, as DNA: TGCGCCAGCAGCCAAGATAGAGGGGGGGGTCAAGGCTACGAGCAGTACTTC. The chain has TRBV4-3 and TRBJ2-4, with D possibly TRBD2 on 7 matching bases. Gene TRBJ2-7 matches the end of the DNA better, so the J call may be wrong. The CDR3 consists of 17 residues. Germline V CDR1 and CDR2: LGHNA, YSLEER.

A few counts support this clonotype. This chain joins TRBV12-3 or TRBV12-4 and TRBJ2-7; D gene uncertain. V gave up 4 bases and J gave up 0 bases, with 16 bases separating them. CDR3 size: 16 residues. CDR3 sequence reads: CASSYPYGPSSYEQYF. DNA for the CDR3: TGTGCCAGCAGTTACCCGTACGGACCAAGCTCCTACGAGCAGTACTTC.

The chain couples TRBV28 to TRBJ2-1, with TRBD2 identical over 9 bases. The ends lost 5 bases at V and 9 bases at J; junction bases unmatched: 11. CDR1 is MDHEN and CDR2 is SYDVKM in the germline V gene. The CDR3 length is 15 residues. CDR3 in DNA: TGTGCCAGCAGTCTGGCGCGGGAGGGCCGGGTTGAGCAGTTCTTC. Translated: CASSLAREGRVEQFF.

The J gene is TRBJ1-6, the V gene TRBV13; D is perhaps TRBD1 (6 bases). The CDR3 extends over 15 amino acids. Germline CDR1 PRHDT, CDR2 FYEKMQ (reference sequence). V was cut by 1 base and J by 7 bases, with 11 bases left in between. CDR3 sequence: CASSLAQGFNSPLHF. CDR3 nucleotide sequence: TGTGCCAGCAGCTTAGCACAGGGCTTCAATTCACCCCTCCACTTT.

This rearrangement joins TRBV5-1 to TRBJ2-5; the D is unclear. V was pared by 4 bases and J by 3 bases, with 13 bases between. Germline V lookup: CDR1 SGHRS, CDR2 YFSETQ. This CDR3 comprises 14 residues. The CDR3 nucleotides are TGCGCCAGCAGCCTCGGGCAACCCGAAGAGACCCAGTACTTC. Its protein is CASSLGQPEETQYF. Full variable domain (outside the CDR3, taken from reference TRBV5-1 and TRBJ2-5): KAGVTQTPRYLIKTRGQQVTLSCSPISGHRSVSWYQQTPGQGLQFLFEYFSETQRNKGNFPGRFSGRQFSNSRSEMNVSTLELGDSALYLCASSLGQPEETQYFGPGTRLLVL.